This TCR beta chain was captured in a study of neoadjuvant anti-PD-1 for oral cavity cancer. V shed 3 bases and J shed 2 bases, with 14 bases lying between them. The germline gives CDR1 GTSNPN, CDR2 SVGIG (reference sequence). The CDR3 length is 15 residues. Measured with immunoSEQ multiplex PCR; TCRdb has only the in-frame clones, and not every one. This sample has 55,000 to 80,000 clones; around 83% occur once, and the top ten carry roughly 3.4%. The TCR sequence derives from a person between 40 and 79 years old with oral cavity squamous cell carcinoma. The sequences come from PBMCs, collected before nivolumab (anti-PD-1) treatment. V and J are TRBV30 and TRBJ1-5; D perhaps matches TRBD1 (6 bases). The CDR3 DNA reads TGTGCCTGGAGGCCCCCGGGGGCGGGCAATCAGCCCCAGCATTTT. Translating it yields CAWRPPGAGNQPQHF.